This TCR beta chain originates from a study of blood T cell repertoires in COVID-19. Per the original methods: Reference gene primer amplification yielded estimated nucleated cell counts. Sequenced by immunoSEQ multiplex PCR; TCRdb stores in-frame clones only, minus some. The D gene and trimming were derived from the DNA, and the V and J assignments and clone size from that table. The sample records roughly 500,000 clones, over 75% being singletons. Across roughly 25 US areas, participants ranged in age from roughly 18 to 95 years. Membership in each cohort depended on participant-reported clinical history. CDR1 SGHTA and CDR2 FQGNSA come from the germline V gene. This CDR3 contains 14 residues. V lost 5 bases to trimming and J lost 9 bases, with 17 bases between them.

This receptor was obtained from a woman aged 35 to 49 who had recovered from COVID-19. Sequencing was done on a sample of PBMCs or T cells enriched from blood (not recorded which). This chain links TRBV7-2 with TRBJ1-5; a weak D match, TRBD1 (5 bases). DNA of the CDR3: TGTGCCAGCAGCGCCGCACAGGCCCCAGGGCCCCAGCATTTT. It codes for CASSAAQAPGPQHF.